A selection of T cell receptor beta chains follows, all from one sample in a study of T cell repertoires in cytomegalovirus infection. From the reads, TCRdb called clonotypes with MiXCR, one entry per CDR3 protein. The sample contains tens of thousands of distinct CDR3 sequences, over 3.5% of which appear only once. The source material was PBMCs. Source of these receptors: a human donor in good health (CMV status not recorded). Some clones in this sample may be carry-over from other donors' samples. CDR3s include the opening cysteine and the closing phenylalanine or tryptophan. The D gene is left open where the match is weak. The listing skips clone size in some rows; elsewhere it reads once, few, many or a size class.

D gene	clone size	V gene	J gene	CDR3 protein	CDR3 DNA
.	.	TRBV7-9	TRBJ2-5	CASSSSGPGDVQYF	TGTGCCAGCAGCTCATCGGGGCCCGGGGACGTTCAGTACTTC
.	many	TRBV10-3	TRBJ2-6	CAISDLQGSGANVLTF	TGTGCCATCAGTGACCTACAGGGTTCTGGGGCCAACGTCCTGACTTTC
.	many	TRBV10-3	TRBJ2-3	CAISAKDTQYF	TGTGCCATCAGTGCAAAAGATACGCAGTATTTT
.	.	TRBV28	TRBJ1-5	CASSYDNRFNQPQHF	TGTGCCAGCAGTTACGACAACAGGTTCAATCAGCCCCAGCATTTT
.	many	TRBV4-1	TRBJ1-1	CASSFRRMNTEAFF	TGCGCCAGCAGCTTCCGACGGATGAACACTGAAGCTTTCTTT
.	many	TRBV10-3	TRBJ2-3	CAISERELTDTQYF	TGTGCCATCAGTGAGCGGGAGTTGACAGATACGCAGTATTTT
.	many	TRBV7-6	TRBJ2-7	CASSPPGHYEQYF	TGTGCCAGCAGCCCCCCGGGCCACTACGAGCAGTACTTC
.	many	TRBV11-1	TRBJ2-3	CASSWGMADSTDTQYF	TGTGCCAGCAGCTGGGGGATGGCGGACAGCACAGATACGCAGTATTTT
.	many	TRBV7-2	TRBJ1-4	CASRLIPSGGGEKLFF	TGTGCCAGCAGGCTCATCCCCTCCGGGGGAGGTGAAAAACTGTTTTTT
.	many	TRBV7-2	TRBJ1-2	CASSKNIQGGDGYTF	TGTGCCAGCAGTAAGAATATACAGGGCGGTGATGGCTACACCTTC
.	many	TRBV7-8	TRBJ2-2	CASSTSQGRGELFF	TGTGCCAGCAGCACATCCCAGGGTCGCGGGGAGCTGTTTTTT
TRBD1	many	TRBV7-8	TRBJ2-1	CASSLTQGADEQFF	TGTGCCAGCAGCTTAACACAGGGGGCGGATGAGCAGTTCTTC
.	.	TRBV7-3	TRBJ1-2	CASSLDGTRRGYTF	TGTGCCAGCAGCTTAGACGGGACACGGAGAGGCTACACCTTC
.	many	TRBV19	TRBJ2-7	CARAVWGYEQYF	TGTGCCAGGGCCGTCTGGGGCTACGAGCAGTACTTC
.	many	TRBV9	TRBJ2-2	CASSVDDRRELFF	TGTGCCAGCAGCGTAGATGATCGCCGGGAGCTGTTTTTT
.	many	TRBV28	TRBJ1-5	CASNSVRDSNQPQHF	TGTGCCAGCAATTCTGTACGGGATAGCAATCAGCCCCAGCATTTT
.	many	TRBV7-8	TRBJ2-3	CASSLRGGGDTQYF	TGTGCCAGCAGCTTAAGAGGGGGGGGAGATACGCAGTATTTT
.	many	TRBV7-2	TRBJ1-1	CASSFRKNTEAFF	TGTGCCAGCAGCTTTCGGAAGAACACTGAAGCTTTCTTT
.	.	TRBV7-2	TRBJ2-5	CASSLVSRTETQYF	TGTGCCAGCAGCTTAGTGTCGAGGACAGAGACCCAGTACTTC
TRBD1	many	TRBV28	TRBJ1-1	CASSTGGTEAFF	TGTGCCAGCAGTACAGGGGGGACTGAAGCTTTCTTT
TRBD1	.	TRBV7-6	TRBJ1-1	CASRLRRRGQECEAFF	TGTGCCAGCAGATTAAGGCGGAGGGGGCAAGAGTGTGAAGCTTTCTTT
.	many	TRBV7-2	TRBJ2-3	CASSEDADTQYF	TGTGCCAGCAGCGAAGACGCAGATACGCAGTATTTT
.	many	TRBV7-8	TRBJ1-3	CASSPYRVVPPSSGNTIYF	TGTGCCAGCAGCCCCTATAGGGTCGTACCCCCTTCCTCTGGAAACACCATATATTTT
.	many	TRBV29-1	TRBJ1-2	CSVEEGVVGYTF	TGCAGCGTTGAAGAGGGGGTCGTTGGCTACACCTTC
TRBD1	many	TRBV7-2	TRBJ1-2	CASSHGQAHIYGYTF	TGTGCCAGCAGCCACGGACAGGCTCACATCTATGGCTACACCTTC
TRBD2	many	TRBV6-5	TRBJ2-1	CASSYSAGAYNEQFF	TGTGCCAGCAGTTACTCAGCGGGGGCCTACAATGAGCAGTTCTTC
TRBD1	many	TRBV29-1	TRBJ1-1	CSVKTGGDTEAFF	TGCAGCGTCAAGACAGGGGGCGACACTGAAGCTTTCTTT
TRBD2	many	TRBV20-1	TRBJ2-3	CSAQLATDTQYF	TGCAGTGCACAACTAGCGACAGATACGCAGTATTTT
.	many	TRBV11-3	TRBJ2-1	CASSGRLGAYNEQFF	TGTGCCAGCAGCGGACGACTAGGGGCTTACAATGAGCAGTTCTTC